A single sample is the source of the 21 T cell receptor beta chains below, sequenced in a study of human T cells and chemical hapten exposure. Time point defined: patch test 2, 6 weeks after DPC sensitization. Treatment in this sample: therapeutic diphenylcyclopropenone sensitization with weekly scalp DPC. Each CDR3 protein gets one entry after TCRdb re-called the RACE reads with MiXCR. The sample yields a few hundred thousand distinct CDR3 sequences, more than 5% seen once. The source material was whole blood, sampled in connection with sensitization to the hapten diphenylcyclopropenone (DPC). These TCRs come from a woman aged 18-35 years with alopecia areata. Some clones in this sample may be carry-over from other donors' samples.

This clonotype was counted only a few times. The V gene is TRBV29-1, the J gene TRBJ2-7, with D maybe TRBD2 (6 bases). This CDR3 spans 13 amino acids. Germline assignment: CDR1 SQVTM and CDR2 ANQGSEA. The V end lost 5 bases, the J end lost 4 bases, and 15 bases lay between the germline ends. The CDR3 is CSVYGGAKYEQYF. In DNA, the CDR3 is TGCAGCGTTTATGGAGGGGCCAAGTACGAGCAGTACTTC.

This clonotype was picked up a small number of times. This chain joins TRBV27 and TRBJ2-5; 12 bases align to TRBD2. The CDR3 runs 14 residues. The germline CDR1 and CDR2 sequences are MNHEY and SMNVEV (reference sequence). V lost 7 bases and J lost 7; bases outside the gene matches: 7. The CDR3 here is CASTSPGLAGTQYF. CDR3 bases: TGTGCCAGCACTTCACCGGGACTAGCGGGGACCCAGTACTTC.

This chain connects TRBV7-9 to TRBJ2-3; D is unresolved. The CDR3 has 16 amino acids. V lost 5 bases and J lost 3, with 18 bases in between. Looked up from germline, CDR1 is SEHNR and CDR2 is FQNEAQ (reference sequence). The CDR3 sequence is CASSPQNMVGTDTQYF. CDR3 coding DNA: TGTGCCAGCAGCCCCCAGAACATGGTCGGGACAGATACGCAGTATTTT.

This clonotype was observed at least ten times. This chain links TRBV5-1 with TRBJ2-7, with no clear D. The CDR3 is 13 amino acids. Trimming removed 1 base at V and 4 bases at J, with 9 bases between. Germline-derived CDR1 and CDR2 are SGHRS and YFSETQ. This chain's CDR3 is CASSLTDLYEQYF. For the CDR3, the DNA is TGCGCCAGCAGCTTGACAGATCTTTACGAGCAGTACTTC. Variable domain in full (rest from reference TRBV5-1 and TRBJ2-7): KAGVTQTPRYLIKTRGQQVTLSCSPISGHRSVSWYQQTPGQGLQFLFEYFSETQRNKGNFPGRFSGRQFSNSRSEMNVSTLELGDSALYLCASSLTDLYEQYFGPGTRLTVT.

The sample holds many counts of this clonotype. The genes are TRBV20-1 and TRBJ1-1; D gene ambiguous. Germline values: CDR1 DFQATT, CDR2 SNEGSKA (reference sequence). The CDR3 contains 13 residues. Trimming removed 6 bases at V and 1 base at J, with 12 bases between. CDR3 DNA: TGCAGTGCCCCCGGCGCCTCGAACACTGAAGCTTTCTTT. Protein product: CSAPGASNTEAFF.

This clonotype was detected a few times. The chain joins TRBV4-3 to TRBJ2-3; the D call may be TRBD1 or TRBD2 (6 bases each). V dropped 0 bases and J dropped 0 bases, with 10 bases sitting between them. The length of the CDR3 is 16 residues. CDR1 LGHNA and CDR2 YSLEER come from the germline V gene. The CDR3 loop reads CASSQDGGGSTDTQYF. CDR3 DNA: TGCGCCAGCAGCCAAGATGGAGGGGGAAGCACAGATACGCAGTATTTT.

The V call is TRBV6-5, the J call TRBJ2-3; 7 nucleotides align to TRBD1. V lost 6 bases and J lost 5; bases outside the gene matches: 5. The CDR3 loop spans 13 amino acids. The germline V gene has CDR1 MNHEY and CDR2 SVGAGI. The CDR3 bases are TGTGCCAGCAGGCCAGGGGGAAAAGATACGCAGTATTTT. Its translation is CASRPGGKDTQYF.

The sample holds a few counts of this clonotype. The chain joins TRBV5-1 to TRBJ2-1, with TRBD2 identical over 10 bases. Losses at the gene ends were 1 base for V and 7 bases for J; bases not matched to a gene: 8. CDR1 is SGHRS and CDR2 is YFSETQ in the germline V gene. The CDR3 covers 16 residues. CDR3 sequence reads: CASSLRSGGAENEQFF. As DNA, the CDR3 is TGCGCCAGCAGCTTGAGGAGCGGGGGGGCTGAGAATGAGCAGTTCTTC. The full variable domain, with the rest looked up from reference TRBV5-1 and TRBJ2-1, is KAGVTQTPRYLIKTRGQQVTLSCSPISGHRSVSWYQQTPGQGLQFLFEYFSETQRNKGNFPGRFSGRQFSNSRSEMNVSTLELGDSALYLCASSLRSGGAENEQFFGPGTRLTVL.

This rearrangement joins TRBV9 to TRBJ2-1; D assignment may be TRBD1 or TRBD2 (5 bases each). The germline V gene has CDR1 SGDLS and CDR2 YYNGEE. This CDR3 spans 16 amino acids. V was pared by 0 bases and J by 8 bases, with 18 bases between. The CDR3 region has the DNA TGTGCCAGCAGCGTAGTTGGGGGATTCACACCATATGAGCAGTTCTTC. Translated: CASSVVGGFTPYEQFF.

The chain recombines TRBV28 with TRBJ1-5; D unresolved. CDR1 and CDR2 from the germline V gene are MDHEN and SYDVKM. Trimming shortened V by 8 bases and J by 7 bases, and 15 bases separated the two germline ends. This CDR3 comprises 13 residues. This chain's CDR3 is CASCNDINQPQHF. DNA for the CDR3: TGTGCCAGCTGCAATGACATCAACCAGCCCCAGCATTTT.

This chain's CDR3 is CASSSRGAQTDTQYF. The CDR3 DNA is TGTGCCAGCAGCTCCAGGGGGGCGCAGACAGATACGCAGTATTTT. This chain uses TRBV7-9 with TRBJ2-3, with a possible D match to TRBD1 (7 bases). The V and J ends lost 4 bases and 3 bases respectively, with 14 bases between them. This CDR3 spans 15 amino acids. The germline V gene encodes CDR1 SEHNR and CDR2 FQNEAQ (reference sequence).

This clonotype was found a few times. The chain combines TRBV6-5 with TRBJ1-2, with unresolved D. CDR3 length equals 14 residues. The V gene lost 6 bases and the J gene lost 4 bases, with 15 bases spanning the gap. Germline V gives CDR1 MNHEY, CDR2 SVGAGI. The CDR3 DNA reads as TGTGCCAGCAGCCCCAAATTGATGGCCTATGGCTACACCTTC. Translating it yields CASSPKLMAYGYTF.

This clonotype appeared many times. This sequence joins TRBV5-1 and TRBJ1-4; D remains unclear. With 3 bases removed from V and 0 bases from J, the gap between germline ends came to 6 bases. Per germline, CDR1 SGHRS and CDR2 YFSETQ. The CDR3 covers 14 residues. CDR3 bases: TGCGCCAGCAGCTCGACATCAACTAATGAAAAACTGTTTTTT. Protein: CASSSTSTNEKLFF.

This clonotype has at least ten counts. The chain combines TRBV20-1 with TRBJ1-2; D not resolved. Trimming took 6 bases from V and 3 from J, leaving 14 bases between them. CDR1 is DFQATT, CDR2 SNEGSKA, per germline (reference sequence). The CDR3 runs to 13 residues. CDR3 protein: CSAVGSAHYGYTF. DNA for the CDR3: TGCAGTGCCGTAGGGAGTGCGCACTATGGCTACACCTTC.

This clonotype was seen only a few times. The gene calls are TRBV7-2 and TRBJ2-1, with D possibly TRBD2 on 5 matching bases. The V gene lost 1 base and the J gene lost 15 bases, with 16 bases spanning the gap. The CDR3 is made up of 13 amino acids. From germline, CDR1 is SGHTA and CDR2 FQGNSA. This chain's CDR3 is CASSLESGKKLFF. CDR3 sequence (DNA): TGTGCCAGCAGCTTAGAAAGCGGAAAGAAGTTGTTCTTC. Full variable domain (missing parts from reference TRBV7-2 and TRBJ2-1): GAGVSQSPSNKVTEKGKDVELRCDPISGHTALYWYRQSLGQGLEFLIYFQGNSAPDKSGLPSDRFSAERTGGSVSTLTIQRTQQEDSAVYLCASSLESGKKLFFGPGTRLTVL.

Ten or more counts support this clonotype. The chain employs TRBV6-6 and TRBJ1-4; D is ambiguous. The CDR3 spans 14 residues. CDR1 is MNHNY and CDR2 is SVGAGI in the germline V gene (reference sequence). The ends were cut back, 6 bases at V and 1 base at J, with 9 bases in the middle. The CDR3 DNA sequence: TGTGCCAGCAGGCAAATTGAAACTAATGAAAAACTGTTTTTT. Its translation is CASRQIETNEKLFF.

The chain has TRBV29-1 and TRBJ1-5; D is perhaps TRBD1 (5 bases). Trimming shortened V by 7 bases and J by 14 bases, and 12 bases separated the two germline ends. Germline CDR1 and CDR2: SQVTM and ANQGSEA. CDR3 length: 9 amino acids. CDR3 sequence reads: CSAGPPEHF. The CDR3, as DNA: TGCAGCGCGGGACCTCCCGAGCATTTT.

Many counts were recorded for this clonotype. The CDR3 loop is CSASTGLEGYTF. CDR3 in DNA: TGCAGTGCTAGTACGGGCCTTGAGGGCTACACCTTC. V usage is TRBV20-1 and J usage is TRBJ1-2; no reliable D call. With 3 bases removed from V and 8 bases from J, the gap between germline ends came to 13 bases. CDR1 and CDR2 from the germline V gene are DFQATT and SNEGSKA (reference sequence). The CDR3 has 12 residues.

This clonotype was seen a few times. The chain is built from TRBV2 and TRBJ1-6; D uncertain. CDR3 length: 12 residues. V was pared by 9 bases and J by 5 bases, with 8 bases between. Germline CDR1 reads SNHLY; CDR2 reads FYNNEI. CDR3 sequence: CARQNDNSPLHF. In DNA form, the CDR3 reads TGTGCCAGACAGAATGATAATTCACCCCTCCACTTT.

This clonotype showed up many times. The chain carries TRBV12-3 or TRBV12-4 and TRBJ2-1, with a weak D call TRBD1 (5 bases). The CDR3 consists of 12 residues. V was trimmed by 4 bases and J by 9 bases, leaving 10 bases between them. CDR3 DNA sequence: TGTGCCAGCAGTTACCAGGGTCGTGAGCAGTTCTTC. Its translation is CASSYQGREQFF.

The genes are TRBV29-1 and TRBJ2-2; perhaps TRBD1 as D (5 bases). The CDR3 runs 16 residues. Germline V gene sequence: CDR1 SQVTM, CDR2 ANQGSEA. Deletions cut 6 bases from V and 1 base from J, with 18 bases between. The CDR3 sequence: CSVLSGIRVNTGELFF. The CDR3 DNA is TGCAGCGTCTTATCAGGGATTCGGGTGAACACCGGGGAGCTGTTTTTT.